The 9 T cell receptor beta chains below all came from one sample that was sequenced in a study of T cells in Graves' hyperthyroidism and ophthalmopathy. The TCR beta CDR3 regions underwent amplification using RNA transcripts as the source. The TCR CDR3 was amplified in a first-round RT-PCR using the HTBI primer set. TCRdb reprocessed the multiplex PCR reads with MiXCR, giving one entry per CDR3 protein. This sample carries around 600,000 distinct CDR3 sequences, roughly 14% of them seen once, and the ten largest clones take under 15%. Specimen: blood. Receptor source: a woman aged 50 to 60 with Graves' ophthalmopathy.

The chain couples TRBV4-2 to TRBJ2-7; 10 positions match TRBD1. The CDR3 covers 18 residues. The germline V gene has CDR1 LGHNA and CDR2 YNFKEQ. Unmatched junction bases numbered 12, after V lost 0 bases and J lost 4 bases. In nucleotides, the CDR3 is TGTGCCAGCAGCCAAGATCTGCCCGGGGGACAGGGGCCATACGAGCAGTACTTC. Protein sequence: CASSQDLPGGQGPYEQYF.

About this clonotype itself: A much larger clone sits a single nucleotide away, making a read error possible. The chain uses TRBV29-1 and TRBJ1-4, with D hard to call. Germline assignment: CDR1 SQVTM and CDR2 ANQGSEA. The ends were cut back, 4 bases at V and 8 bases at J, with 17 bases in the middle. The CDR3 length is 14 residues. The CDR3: CSVAQGNADEKLFF. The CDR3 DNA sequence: TGCAGCGTTGCCCAAGGGAACGCGGACGAAAAACTGTTTTTT. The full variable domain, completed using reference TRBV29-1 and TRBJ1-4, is SAVISQKPSRDICQRGTSLTIQCQVDSQVTMMFWYRQQPGQSLTLIATANQGSEATYESGFVIDKFPISRPNLTFSTLTVSNMSPEDSSIYLCSVAQGNADEKLFFGSGTQLSVL.

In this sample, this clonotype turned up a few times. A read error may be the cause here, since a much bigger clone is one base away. The chain's CDR3 is CAISPDRVVGYTF. As DNA, the CDR3 is TGTGCCATCAGTCCGGACAGGGTTGTTGGCTACACCTTC. The J gene is TRBJ1-2, the V gene TRBV10-3, with TRBD1 matching over 8 bases. The CDR3 covers 13 residues. Germline CDR1 reads ENHRY; CDR2 reads SYGVKD. Trimming at V came to 5 bases and at J to 7 bases, leaving 6 bases not matched to a gene.

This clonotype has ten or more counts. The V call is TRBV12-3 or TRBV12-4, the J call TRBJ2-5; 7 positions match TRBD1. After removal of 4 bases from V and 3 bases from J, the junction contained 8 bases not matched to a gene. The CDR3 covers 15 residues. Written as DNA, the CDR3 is TGTGCCAGCAGTTCCTCGACAGGGAACAAAGAGACCCAGTACTTC. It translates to CASSSSTGNKETQYF.

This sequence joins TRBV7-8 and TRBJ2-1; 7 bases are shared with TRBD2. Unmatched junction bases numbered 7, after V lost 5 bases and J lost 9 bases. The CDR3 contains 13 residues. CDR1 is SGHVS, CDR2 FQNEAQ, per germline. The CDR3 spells CASSPWSGVEQFF. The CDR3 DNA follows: TGTGCCAGCAGCCCGTGGAGCGGGGTTGAGCAGTTCTTC.

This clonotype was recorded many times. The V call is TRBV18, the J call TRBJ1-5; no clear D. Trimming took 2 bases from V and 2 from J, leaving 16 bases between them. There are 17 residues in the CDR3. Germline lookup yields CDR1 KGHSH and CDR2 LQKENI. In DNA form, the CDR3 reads TGTGCCAGCTCACCATCATCTGCGGGTGCGGGCAATCAGCCCCAGCATTTT. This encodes CASSPSSAGAGNQPQHF.

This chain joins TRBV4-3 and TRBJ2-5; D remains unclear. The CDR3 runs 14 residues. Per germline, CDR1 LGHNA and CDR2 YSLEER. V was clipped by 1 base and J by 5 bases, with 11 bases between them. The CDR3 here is CASSQGPYWETQYF. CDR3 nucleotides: TGCGCCAGCAGCCAAGGCCCATACTGGGAGACCCAGTACTTC.

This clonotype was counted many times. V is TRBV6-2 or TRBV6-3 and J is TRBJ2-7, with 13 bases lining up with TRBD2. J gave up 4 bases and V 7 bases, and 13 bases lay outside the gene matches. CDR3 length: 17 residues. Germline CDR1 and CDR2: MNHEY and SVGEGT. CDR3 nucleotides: TGTGCCAGCATCCCAGCGGGACTAGCGGGACTGGGGTACGAGCAGTACTTC. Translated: CASIPAGLAGLGYEQYF.

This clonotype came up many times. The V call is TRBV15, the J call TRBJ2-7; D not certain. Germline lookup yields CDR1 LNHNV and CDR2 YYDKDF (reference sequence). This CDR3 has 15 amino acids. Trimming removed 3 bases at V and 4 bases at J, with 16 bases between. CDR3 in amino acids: CATSRDRRTGYEQYF. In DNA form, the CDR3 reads TGTGCCACCAGCAGGGACCGTCGTACCGGGTACGAGCAGTACTTC.